The 22 T cell receptor beta chains below all came from one sample that was sequenced in a study of early T cells in non-severe SARS-CoV-2 infection. TCRdb recomputed calls from the 5' RACE reads with MiXCR, one row per CDR3 protein. The sample lists 95,000 to 150,000 distinct CDR3 sequences, 14% to 15% occurring once. The sequenced sample was whole blood. The receptors were sampled from an adult who was a healthcare worker with PCR-confirmed SARS-CoV-2 infection or an uninfected control (not recorded which).

This clonotype came up a few times. The chain links TRBV2 to TRBJ2-1; the match to TRBD2 covers 7 bases. V lost 10 bases, J lost 3 bases, and 6 bases stayed unmatched. CDR3 length equals 13 residues. Germline CDR1 reads SNHLY; CDR2 reads FYNNEI. CDR3: CATLAKDYNEQFF. CDR3 nucleotides: TGTGCCACACTAGCGAAGGACTACAATGAGCAGTTCTTC.

This chain connects TRBV3-1 to TRBJ2-7; 8 bases are a match to TRBD1. The germline V gene has CDR1 LGHDT and CDR2 YNNKEL (reference sequence). The CDR3 runs to 14 residues. Trimming removed 4 bases from V and 2 bases from J; junction bases left unmatched: 4. The CDR3: CASSPTGEAYEQYF. CDR3 DNA: TGTGCCAGCAGCCCGACAGGGGAGGCCTACGAGCAGTACTTC.

This clonotype showed up just a few times. The chain uses TRBV29-1 and TRBJ2-2; D gene unclear. The CDR3 extends over 12 amino acids. From germline, CDR1 is SQVTM and CDR2 ANQGSEA. V was pared by 1 base and J by 3 bases, with 3 bases between. The CDR3 is CSVEGYTGELFF. DNA for the CDR3: TGCAGCGTTGAAGGATACACCGGGGAGCTGTTTTTT.

The V call is TRBV11-3, the J call TRBJ2-1, with D perhaps matching TRBD2 (5 bases). V lost 1 base and J lost 8, with 6 bases in between. Germline V gene sequence: CDR1 SGHNT, CDR2 YENEEA. The CDR3 is made up of 12 amino acids. The CDR3 nucleotides read TGTGCCAGCAGCTTAGCCGGGGATGAGCAGTTCTTC. Translated, it gives CASSLAGDEQFF. Complete variable domain (other parts from reference TRBV11-3 and TRBJ2-1): EAGVVQSPRYKIIEKKQPVAFWCNPISGHNTLYWYLQNLGQGPELLIRYENEEAVDDSQLPKDRFSAERLKGVDSTLKIQPAELGDSAVYLCASSLAGDEQFFGPGTRLTVL.

The V and J genes are TRBV3-1 and TRBJ2-1; TRBD2 aligns across 7 bases. Trimming at V came to 0 bases and at J to 3 bases, leaving 5 bases not matched to a gene. Germline-derived CDR1 and CDR2 are LGHDT and YNNKEL (reference sequence). This CDR3 has 16 residues. As DNA, the CDR3 is TGTGCCAGCAGCCAAGAGTCCCGGGGGGTCTACAATGAGCAGTTCTTC. Protein sequence: CASSQESRGVYNEQFF.

This clonotype was detected a few times. This chain joins TRBV3-1 and TRBJ1-2; weak D call: TRBD1 (6 bases). V was pared by 3 bases and J by 4 bases, with 6 bases between. Germline V gene lookup returns CDR1 LGHDT and CDR2 YNNKEL (reference sequence). This CDR3 region has 12 residues. CDR3 bases: TGTGCCAGCAGCCAGGACAGCTATGGCTACACCTTC. Protein product: CASSQDSYGYTF. Combining the CDR3 with reference TRBV3-1 and TRBJ1-2 gives the whole variable domain DTAVSQTPKYLVTQMGNDKSIKCEQNLGHDTMYWYKQDSKKFLKIMFSYNNKELIINETVPNRFSPKSPDKAHLNLHINSLELGDSAVYFCASSQDSYGYTFGSGTRLTVV.

This clonotype appeared a few times. V usage is TRBV6-1 and J usage is TRBJ1-2; D is perhaps TRBD1 (5 bases). V was cut by 7 bases and J by 6 bases, with 21 bases left in between. The germline V gene encodes CDR1 MNHNS and CDR2 SASEGT. This CDR3 has 15 residues. CDR3 DNA: TGTGCCAGCATTTGGTCAGGGACCGAAACCCATGGCTACACCTTC. It codes for CASIWSGTETHGYTF.

V is TRBV7-8 and J is TRBJ1-5; tentative D call: TRBD1 (6 bases). The germline V gene has CDR1 SGHVS and CDR2 FQNEAQ. The CDR3 covers 17 residues. Trimming took 1 base from V and 0 from J, leaving 13 bases between them. For the CDR3, the DNA is TGTGCCAGCAGCTTAGAGGGCACAGGGTATAGCAATCAGCCCCAGCATTTT. Its protein product is CASSLEGTGYSNQPQHF. The full variable domain, in which reference TRBV7-8 and TRBJ1-5 provide the parts outside the CDR3, is GAGVSQSPRYKVAKRGQDVALRCDPISGHVSLFWYQQALGQGPEFLTYFQNEAQLDKSGLPSDRFFAERPEGSVSTLKIQRTQQEDSAVYLCASSLEGTGYSNQPQHFGDGTRLSIL.

The gene calls are TRBV7-2 and TRBJ2-1; D remains ambiguous. The germline V gene has CDR1 SGHTA and CDR2 FQGNSA. Trimming left V 2 bases short and J 5 bases short, with 7 bases between. The CDR3 extends over 13 amino acids. CDR3: CASSLSRDNEQFF. CDR3 nucleotides: TGTGCCAGCAGCTTATCACGGGACAATGAGCAGTTCTTC.

This clonotype was picked up many times. The gene calls are TRBV6-1 and TRBJ2-1; 7 nucleotides match TRBD2. The junction had 4 bases not matched to a gene; V was cut back by 2 bases and J by 3 bases. Germline assignment: CDR1 MNHNS and CDR2 SASEGT. The CDR3 is made up of 15 amino acids. The CDR3 here is CASSEMASGYNEQFF. The DNA of the CDR3 is TGTGCCAGCAGTGAAATGGCTAGCGGCTACAATGAGCAGTTCTTC.

This clonotype appeared a few times. The rearrangement links TRBV5-1 to TRBJ1-2, with a possible D match to TRBD1 (6 bases). V shed 0 bases and J shed 4 bases, with 10 bases lying between them. The CDR3 covers 14 residues. Germline loops: CDR1 SGHRS, CDR2 YFSETQ. Here the CDR3 DNA reads TGCGCCAGCAGCTTGGGGACAGAAACCTATGGCTACACCTTC. Its translation is CASSLGTETYGYTF.

In its sample, this clonotype was seen many times. V usage is TRBV11-2 and J usage is TRBJ1-1; D not resolved. V was shortened by 2 bases and J by 7 bases, with 11 bases between the two germline ends. The CDR3 extends over 13 amino acids. The germline CDR1 and CDR2 sequences are SGHAT and FQNNGV. For the CDR3, the DNA is TGTGCCAGCAGCTTATGGCCGTCCGATGAAGCTTTCTTT. Translating it yields CASSLWPSDEAFF.

The chain joins TRBV12-3 or TRBV12-4 to TRBJ2-4; the match to TRBD1 covers 7 bases. This CDR3 comprises 16 residues. The J segment lost 5 bases and the V segment lost 4 bases, leaving 11 bases of the junction unmatched. The CDR3 DNA reads as TGTGCCAGCAGTTCGCTAAATCCGGGACAGCAAAACATTCAGTACTTC. It translates to CASSSLNPGQQNIQYF.

V gene TRBV25-1 combines with J gene TRBJ1-1; no clear D gene. CDR1 is MGHDK, CDR2 SYGVNS, per germline. The CDR3 has 12 amino acids. The V end was cut by 6 bases, the J end by 7 bases, with 12 bases between. CDR3 DNA sequence: TGTGCCAGCAGCCCGGACGGTTTTGAAGCTTTCTTT. It encodes CASSPDGFEAFF.

This clonotype was counted only a few times. The chain couples TRBV3-1 to TRBJ1-5; no clear D gene. Trimming shortened V by 1 base and J by 2 bases, and 6 bases separated the two germline ends. Germline V gene data show CDR1 as LGHDT and CDR2 as YNNKEL (reference sequence). This CDR3 is 14 amino acids long. The CDR3 DNA reads as TGTGCCAGCAGCCAAGGGTTCCGCAATCAGCCCCAGCATTTT. It yields the protein CASSQGFRNQPQHF. The full variable domain, its missing parts supplied by reference TRBV3-1 and TRBJ1-5, is DTAVSQTPKYLVTQMGNDKSIKCEQNLGHDTMYWYKQDSKKFLKIMFSYNNKELIINETVPNRFSPKSPDKAHLNLHINSLELGDSAVYFCASSQGFRNQPQHFGDGTRLSIL.

This chain links TRBV12-3 or TRBV12-4 with TRBJ2-2; 10 nucleotides line up with TRBD2. There are 14 residues in the CDR3. V lost 9 bases, J lost 1 base, and 2 bases stayed unmatched. CDR3 sequence (DNA): TGTGCCAGTACTAGCGGGGTGAACACCGGGGAGCTGTTTTTT. Translated: CASTSGVNTGELFF.

This clonotype was observed a handful of times. The gene calls are TRBV28 and TRBJ1-5, with D maybe TRBD1 (6 bases). This CDR3 has 15 residues. The germline V and J ends were trimmed by 5 bases and 7 bases, with 18 bases remaining between them. Germline values: CDR1 MDHEN, CDR2 SYDVKM. The CDR3 region is CASSQPGALWQPQHF. CDR3 nucleotide sequence: TGTGCCAGCAGTCAACCAGGGGCCCTTTGGCAGCCCCAGCATTTT.

This clonotype was recorded at least ten times. The V call is TRBV5-1, the J call TRBJ1-5, with D unresolved. Germline lookup yields CDR1 SGHRS and CDR2 YFSETQ. With 1 base removed from V and 5 bases from J, the gap between germline ends came to 7 bases. The CDR3 is 13 residues long. In nucleotides, the CDR3 is TGCGCCAGCAGCTTGCGGATCGATCAGCCCCAGCATTTT. Translating gives CASSLRIDQPQHF.

This clonotype was recorded a few times. The chain joins TRBV12-3 or TRBV12-4 to TRBJ1-4; D is perhaps TRBD1 (5 bases). The V gene lost 2 bases and the J gene lost 8 bases, with 12 bases spanning the gap. CDR3 length: 14 residues. The CDR3 loop reads CASSLPGTSEKLFF. DNA of the CDR3: TGTGCCAGCAGTTTACCCGGGACCTCAGAAAAACTGTTTTTT.

This clonotype was observed a handful of times. The CDR3 nucleotides are TGTGCCAGCAGCCAAGCGACAGGGGGACTTCAGCCCCAGCATTTT. This codes for CASSQATGGLQPQHF. The chain carries TRBV3-1 and TRBJ1-5; 9 bases fit TRBD1. The CDR3 length is 15 residues. The ends lost 1 base at V and 6 bases at J; junction bases unmatched: 4. Germline loops: CDR1 LGHDT, CDR2 YNNKEL (reference sequence). The full variable domain, with the rest looked up from reference TRBV3-1 and TRBJ1-5, is DTAVSQTPKYLVTQMGNDKSIKCEQNLGHDTMYWYKQDSKKFLKIMFSYNNKELIINETVPNRFSPKSPDKAHLNLHINSLELGDSAVYFCASSQATGGLQPQHFGDGTRLSIL.

The sample holds a few counts of this clonotype. The J gene is TRBJ2-3, the V gene TRBV4-1; 10 bases map to TRBD2. With V trimmed by 4 bases and J by 4 bases, 11 bases remained unmatched. Germline V lookup: CDR1 MGHRA, CDR2 YSYEKL. This CDR3 region has 17 residues. The CDR3 is CASSLYTSGGAADTQYF. In nucleotides, the CDR3 is TGCGCCAGCAGCCTATATACCAGCGGGGGGGCCGCAGATACGCAGTATTTT.

This clonotype was counted between two and nine times. The rearrangement links TRBV4-1 to TRBJ1-1, with no clear D. Germline V lookup: CDR1 MGHRA, CDR2 YSYEKL. Deletions cut 0 bases from V and 11 bases from J, with 10 bases between. This CDR3 region has 12 residues. In DNA, the CDR3 is TGCGCCAGCAGCCAAGATGTTAGTGTGGCTTTCTTT. This codes for CASSQDVSVAFF.